The clone carrying this TCR beta chain was seen only once. The antigen remains undetermined. The data derive from a study of early T cells in non-severe SARS-CoV-2 infection. About the research overall: Unpaired chains resulted from sequencing bulk RNA of unsorted whole blood.

Trimming shortened V by 9 bases and J by 0 bases, and 9 bases separated the two germline ends. The CDR3 is made up of 12 amino acids. CDR1 and CDR2 from the germline V gene are MDHEN and SYDVKM. Individual cDNA molecules were tagged with unique molecular identifiers, the study reported. TCRdb independently ran MiXCR on the 5' RACE reads; one entry per CDR3 protein. This table has tens of thousands of distinct CDR3 sequences, approximately 13% appearing once. Study results and caveats: Matching results from VDJdb favored anti-spike CD8 responses, leaving private and CD4 specificities undetected.

V is TRBV28 and J is TRBJ2-7, with a weak D call TRBD1 (5 bases). The sample taken for sequencing was whole blood. The receptor comes from an adult who was a healthcare worker with PCR-confirmed SARS-CoV-2 infection or an uninfected control (not recorded which). CDR3 nucleotides: TGTGCCAGGCCGACAGACTCCTACGAGCAGTACTTC. This codes for CARPTDSYEQYF.